This TCR beta chain is from a study of blood T cell repertoires in COVID-19. Study at large: Sources were T cells, B-cell-depleted T cells, or PBMCs; the material itself was cDNA or gDNA.

TCRdb keeps only in-frame clones here, not all; method: immunoSEQ multiplex PCR. The sample yields fewer than 45,000 clones, 70% to 90% seen once. Germline-derived CDR1 and CDR2 are SGHTA and FQGTGA. The J segment lost 0 bases and the V segment lost 5 bases, leaving 4 bases of the junction unmatched. The CDR3 has 15 amino acids. The clonotype comes from a human donor in a cohort sampled during active COVID-19. V is TRBV7-3 and J is TRBJ2-3, with 8 bases that match TRBD2. Specimen: peripheral blood. DNA of the CDR3: TGTGCCAGCAGCCCCCGGGGGGGAAGCACAGATACGCAGTATTTT. Residues: CASSPRGGSTDTQYF.